This T cell receptor (beta chain) was sequenced for a study of CD8+ T cells in alopecia areata. On the study more broadly: Oral tofacitinib, 5 to 10 mg twice daily, was given in an open-label trial. Tofacitinib dosing lasted 6 to 18 months, which was then followed by 6 months off drug.

As part of sample collection, lesional scalp punch biopsies and peripheral blood were taken from alopecia areata patients. Of note for this clone: The antigen remains undetermined.

The sequencing template was cDNA reverse transcribed from extracted RNA. Assay used: immunoSEQ multiplex PCR; TCRdb lists only in-frame clones, some missing. The sample yields about 150,000 clones, approximately 50% seen once. The J segment lost 1 base and the V segment lost 4 bases, leaving 4 bases of the junction unmatched. Germline V gene sequence: CDR1 SEHNR, CDR2 FQNEAQ (reference sequence). This CDR3 has 14 residues. Study-level results: Scalp sample sequencing also detects resident alphabeta T cells of normal skin.

Sequences were obtained from CD4+ T cells sorted from blood. This chain links TRBV7-9 with TRBJ2-7; 7 bases are shared with TRBD1. The clonotype was recovered from a human donor with alopecia areata. DNA of the CDR3: TGTGCCAGCAGCTCACGACAGGGATCCTACGAGCAGTACTTC. Its translation: CASSSRQGSYEQYF.